This record looks at one TCR beta chain sequence and its context. Its cognate antigen is unknown. The ends lost 1 base at V and 5 bases at J; junction bases unmatched: 3. CDR1 and CDR2 (germline): SGHNT, YYREEE (reference sequence). The length of the CDR3 is 15 residues. The data were obtained in a study of cytomegalovirus exposure and HLA in healthy donors. Study-level results: Earlier analysis yielded a pattern in which most TCR beta V segments were productive about 87% or about 30% of the time. For cytomegalovirus status, the classifier reportedly gave diagnoses with high specificity and sensitivity.

Amplification used 60 Vbeta primers and 13 Jbeta primers. Clones were sequenced by immunoSEQ multiplex PCR, and TCRdb holds only the in-frame ones, with some missing. The sample lists roughly 200,000 clones, 75% to 90% seen once, with roughly 0.71% in the top ten. The sequenced material came from PBMCs. The genes are TRBV5-4 and TRBJ2-5; 12 bases line up with TRBD2. The receptor's source is a boy younger than 10 in good health and CMV-seronegative. CDR3 DNA sequence: TGTGCCAGCAGCTTGCCTAGCGGGGGGGCGGAGACCCAGTACTTC. Protein product: CASSLPSGGAETQYF.